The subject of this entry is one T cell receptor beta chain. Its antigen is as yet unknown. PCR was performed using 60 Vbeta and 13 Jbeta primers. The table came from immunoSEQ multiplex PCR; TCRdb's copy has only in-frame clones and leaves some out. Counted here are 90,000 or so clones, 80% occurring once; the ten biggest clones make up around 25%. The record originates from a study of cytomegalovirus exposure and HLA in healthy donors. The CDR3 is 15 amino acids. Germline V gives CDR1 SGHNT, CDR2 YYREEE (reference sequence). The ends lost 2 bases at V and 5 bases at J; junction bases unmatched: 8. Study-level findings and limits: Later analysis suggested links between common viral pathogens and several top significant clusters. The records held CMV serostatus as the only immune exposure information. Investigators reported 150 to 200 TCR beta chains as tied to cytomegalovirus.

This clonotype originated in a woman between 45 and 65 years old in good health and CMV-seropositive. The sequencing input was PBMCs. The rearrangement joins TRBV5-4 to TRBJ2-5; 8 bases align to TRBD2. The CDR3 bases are TGTGCCAGCAGCTTACCCGGGGGGGCCAGGGAGACCCAGTACTTC. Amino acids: CASSLPGGARETQYF. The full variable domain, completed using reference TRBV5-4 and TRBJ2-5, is ETGVTQSPTHLIKTRGQQVTLRCSSQSGHNTVSWYQQALGQGPQFIFQYYREEENGRGNFPPRFSGLQFPNYSSELNVNALELDDSALYLCASSLPGGARETQYFGPGTRLLVL.